One sample yielded the 14 T cell receptor beta chains listed below, sequenced in a study of blood T cell repertoires in COVID-19. Libraries were prepared by immunoSEQ multiplex PCR; TCRdb keeps only in-frame clonotypes and omits some of them. The sample has about 200,000 clones, around 80% seen once. Sequencing was carried out using peripheral blood. The receptors originated from a woman older than 75 with active or convalescent COVID-19.

The rearrangement uses TRBV9 and TRBJ2-3; a weak D match, TRBD2 (6 bases). The CDR3 runs 15 residues. Trimming cost V 0 bases and J 4 bases, with 12 bases left between them. Germline V gives CDR1 SGDLS, CDR2 YYNGEE. CDR3 DNA sequence: TGTGCCAGCAGCGTAGGGGGCGGGGCGGCAGATACGCAGTATTTT. It yields the protein CASSVGGGAADTQYF.

The chain is built from TRBV6-1 and TRBJ1-2, with 7 nucleotides matching TRBD1. Trimming at V came to 2 bases and at J to 6 bases, leaving 6 bases not matched to a gene. The CDR3 runs to 14 residues. Germline values: CDR1 MNHNS, CDR2 SASEGT. CDR3 coding DNA: TGTGCCAGCAGTGAACATGGGACAGTCAATGGCTACACCTTC. Translating it yields CASSEHGTVNGYTF.

The genes are TRBV19 and TRBJ1-2; D may be TRBD1 (5 bases). The germline V and J ends were trimmed by 3 bases and 2 bases, with 13 bases remaining between them. Germline V lookup: CDR1 LNHDA, CDR2 SQIVND (reference sequence). The CDR3 covers 15 residues. The CDR3 here is CASSIPGPINYGYTF. The CDR3 bases are TGTGCCAGTAGTATCCCAGGGCCGATAAACTATGGCTACACCTTC.

The chain has TRBV7-3 and TRBJ2-5; D perhaps matches TRBD2 (5 bases). This CDR3 contains 16 residues. Per germline, CDR1 SGHTA and CDR2 FQGTGA. V lost 1 base to trimming and J lost 5 bases, with 17 bases between them. CDR3 DNA: TGTGCCAGCAGCTTAAGGCCGGGAAGGCGCCTCGAGACCCAGTACTTC. Encoded protein: CASSLRPGRRLETQYF. The full variable domain, completed using reference TRBV7-3 and TRBJ2-5, is GAGVSQTPSNKVTEKGKYVELRCDPISGHTALYWYRQSLGQGPEFLIYFQGTGAADDSGLPNDRFFAVRPEGSVSTLKIQRTERGDSAVYLCASSLRPGRRLETQYFGPGTRLLVL.

The V and J genes are TRBV3-1 (or the pseudogene TRBV3-2) and TRBJ2-5; TRBD2 is a possible D gene (6 bases). Trimming stripped 0 bases from V and 4 bases from J, with 18 bases between. CDR1 is LGHDT, CDR2 YNNKEL, per germline (reference sequence). CDR3 size: 17 residues. In nucleotides, the CDR3 is TGTGCCAGCAGCCAAGATTGGAGGGGCGGTGTTTTAGAGACCCAGTACTTC. Translated, it gives CASSQDWRGGVLETQYF.

V and J are TRBV2 and TRBJ1-1, with TRBD1 as a possible D gene (6 bases). V lost 6 bases, J lost 1 base, and 9 bases lay in between. The CDR3 totals 13 residues. Germline CDR1 is SNHLY and CDR2 is FYNNEI. The CDR3 sequence is CASRLGQNTEAFF. CDR3 nucleotide sequence: TGTGCCAGCAGGCTGGGACAGAACACTGAAGCTTTCTTT.

The V call is TRBV4-1, the J call TRBJ1-5; the match to TRBD1 covers 9 bases. V shed 2 bases, J shed 6 bases, and the junction held 8 bases outside the gene matches. Germline V gene data show CDR1 as MGHRA and CDR2 as YSYEKL. CDR3 length: 16 amino acids. As DNA, the CDR3 is TGCGCCAGCAGCCAATATTCCGGGACAGGGAGTCAGCCCCAGCATTTT. Protein product: CASSQYSGTGSQPQHF.

This clone was found a few times. The rearrangement uses TRBV28 and TRBJ1-2, with D hard to call. The CDR3 length is 14 residues. Germline CDR1 MDHEN, CDR2 SYDVKM. Trimming removed 4 bases from V and 4 bases from J, with 13 bases in between. The CDR3 DNA is TGTGCCAGCAGTTATACCGGGTCCCTCTATGGCTACACCTTC. Its translation is CASSYTGSLYGYTF.

This clone was counted a few times. The J gene is TRBJ2-1, the V gene TRBV28; 8 bases align to TRBD2. With V trimmed by 0 bases and J by 2 bases, 3 bases remained unmatched. This CDR3 has 16 amino acids. Germline CDR1 MDHEN, CDR2 SYDVKM. CDR3 DNA: TGTGCCAGCAGTTTATGGGGAGCGGGGGCCTACAATGAGCAGTTCTTC. Translated, it gives CASSLWGAGAYNEQFF.

The V call is TRBV2, the J call TRBJ1-2, with 7 bases identical to TRBD1. The V gene end was trimmed by 2 bases and the J gene end by 3 bases; junction bases not matched to a gene: 6. CDR1 is SNHLY and CDR2 is FYNNEI in the germline V gene. The CDR3 extends over 15 amino acids. CDR3 protein: CASSEYGQGDYGYTF. The CDR3 nucleotides are TGTGCCAGCAGTGAATATGGCCAGGGGGACTATGGCTACACCTTC. The full variable domain, in which reference TRBV2 and TRBJ1-2 provide the parts outside the CDR3, is EPEVTQTPSHQVTQMGQEVILRCVPISNHLYFYWYRQILGQKVEFLVSFYNNEISEKSEIFDDQFSVERPDGSNFTLKIRSTKLEDSAMYFCASSEYGQGDYGYTFGSGTRLTVV.

The V and J genes are TRBV6-5 and TRBJ2-7, with D possibly TRBD2 on 6 matching bases. V shed 3 bases and J shed 2 bases, with 11 bases lying between them. The CDR3 runs 14 residues. The V gene's germline CDR1 is MNHEY and CDR2 SVGAGI. The DNA for the CDR3 is TGTGCCAGCAGTTATACGGGGGTAACCTACGAGCAGTACTTC. Amino acids: CASSYTGVTYEQYF.

The chain uses TRBV6-2 or TRBV6-3 and TRBJ1-2, with 8 bases that match TRBD1. J gave up 4 bases and V 4 bases, and 5 bases lay outside the gene matches. The CDR3 runs 14 residues. CDR1 MNHEY and CDR2 SVGEGT come from the germline V gene. The CDR3 sequence: CASSFMGQVYGYTF. The CDR3 DNA is TGTGCCAGCAGTTTCATGGGACAGGTCTATGGCTACACCTTC.

The chain couples TRBV19 to TRBJ1-2; D is possibly TRBD1 (6 bases). Germline CDR1 and CDR2: LNHDA and SQIVND (reference sequence). Trimming stripped 8 bases from V and 8 bases from J, with 12 bases between. CDR3 size: 11 residues. The CDR3 DNA is TGTGCCAGTGCGGACAGATTGGGCTACACCTTC. Protein: CASADRLGYTF.

The CDR3 region has the DNA TGCGCCAGCAGCTCGACAGACACTGAAGCTTTCTTT. Translating it yields CASSSTDTEAFF. This rearrangement joins TRBV5-1 to TRBJ1-1, with TRBD1 as a possible D gene (5 bases). This CDR3 is built from 12 residues. CDR1 and CDR2 from the germline V gene are SGHRS and YFSETQ. Trimming took off 3 bases at V and 3 bases at J, with 6 bases between the two ends. Supplemented by reference TRBV5-1 and TRBJ1-1, the full variable domain reads KAGVTQTPRYLIKTRGQQVTLSCSPISGHRSVSWYQQTPGQGLQFLFEYFSETQRNKGNFPGRFSGRQFSNSRSEMNVSTLELGDSALYLCASSSTDTEAFFGQGTRLTVV.